What follows describes a single T cell receptor beta chain. Because it lacks the conserved phenylalanine or tryptophan at the end, this CDR3 is likely a read error. No DNA is shown, since the ends of the CDR3 on it are uncertain; the CDR3 is the one TCRdb lists. The data belong to a study of T cell changes during pregnancy in multiple sclerosis. The assay was immunoSEQ multiplex PCR, and TCRdb's table has in-frame clones only and misses some. Of tens of thousands of clones listed, about 90% are singletons. The material was CD4+ T cells from peripheral blood mononuclear cells, obtained in the third trimester of pregnancy. The source of this sequence is a female donor in good health, enrolled as a control in a pregnancy study.

The CDR3 here is CASKDQDRVG. This chain uses TRBV6-4 with TRBJ1-1; the table's D call TRBD1 went unverified against the DNA. The CDR3 contains 10 residues when both ends are counted. CDR1 is MRHNA and CDR2 is SNTAGT in the germline V gene.